The T cell receptor (beta chain) under discussion was sequenced for a study of shared clonotypes between healthy human individuals. Points from the study as a whole: Sampling involved blood alone; tissue repertoires likely differ. When compared with the clonotypes that were shared by all four sorted-subset donors, the non-shared clonotypes turned out to have lower generation probabilities.

Genomic DNA (from each subset) was split evenly across several immunoSEQ plates. Assay used: immunoSEQ multiplex PCR; TCRdb lists only in-frame clones, some missing. Of 950,000 to 1,300,000 clones in the sample, around 74% were seen once. Those who donated were healthy HIV-negative adults, with no recent acute infections or vaccinations reported. Note on this clone: Its antigen is as yet unknown.

CDR3 length equals 16 residues. V lost 4 bases and J lost 1; bases outside the gene matches: 9. Germline CDR1 and CDR2: ENHRY and SYGVKD. This receptor was taken from a young man in good health. The rearrangement links TRBV10-3 to TRBJ2-7; 8 nucleotides line up with TRBD1. Material for sequencing was memory CD4+ T cells sorted from blood. Subset meaning: CD45RA-negative fraction. The CDR3 reads CAISGPERTGSYEQYF. The CDR3 nucleotides are TGTGCCATCAGTGGGCCGGAGCGGACAGGGTCCTACGAGCAGTACTTC.